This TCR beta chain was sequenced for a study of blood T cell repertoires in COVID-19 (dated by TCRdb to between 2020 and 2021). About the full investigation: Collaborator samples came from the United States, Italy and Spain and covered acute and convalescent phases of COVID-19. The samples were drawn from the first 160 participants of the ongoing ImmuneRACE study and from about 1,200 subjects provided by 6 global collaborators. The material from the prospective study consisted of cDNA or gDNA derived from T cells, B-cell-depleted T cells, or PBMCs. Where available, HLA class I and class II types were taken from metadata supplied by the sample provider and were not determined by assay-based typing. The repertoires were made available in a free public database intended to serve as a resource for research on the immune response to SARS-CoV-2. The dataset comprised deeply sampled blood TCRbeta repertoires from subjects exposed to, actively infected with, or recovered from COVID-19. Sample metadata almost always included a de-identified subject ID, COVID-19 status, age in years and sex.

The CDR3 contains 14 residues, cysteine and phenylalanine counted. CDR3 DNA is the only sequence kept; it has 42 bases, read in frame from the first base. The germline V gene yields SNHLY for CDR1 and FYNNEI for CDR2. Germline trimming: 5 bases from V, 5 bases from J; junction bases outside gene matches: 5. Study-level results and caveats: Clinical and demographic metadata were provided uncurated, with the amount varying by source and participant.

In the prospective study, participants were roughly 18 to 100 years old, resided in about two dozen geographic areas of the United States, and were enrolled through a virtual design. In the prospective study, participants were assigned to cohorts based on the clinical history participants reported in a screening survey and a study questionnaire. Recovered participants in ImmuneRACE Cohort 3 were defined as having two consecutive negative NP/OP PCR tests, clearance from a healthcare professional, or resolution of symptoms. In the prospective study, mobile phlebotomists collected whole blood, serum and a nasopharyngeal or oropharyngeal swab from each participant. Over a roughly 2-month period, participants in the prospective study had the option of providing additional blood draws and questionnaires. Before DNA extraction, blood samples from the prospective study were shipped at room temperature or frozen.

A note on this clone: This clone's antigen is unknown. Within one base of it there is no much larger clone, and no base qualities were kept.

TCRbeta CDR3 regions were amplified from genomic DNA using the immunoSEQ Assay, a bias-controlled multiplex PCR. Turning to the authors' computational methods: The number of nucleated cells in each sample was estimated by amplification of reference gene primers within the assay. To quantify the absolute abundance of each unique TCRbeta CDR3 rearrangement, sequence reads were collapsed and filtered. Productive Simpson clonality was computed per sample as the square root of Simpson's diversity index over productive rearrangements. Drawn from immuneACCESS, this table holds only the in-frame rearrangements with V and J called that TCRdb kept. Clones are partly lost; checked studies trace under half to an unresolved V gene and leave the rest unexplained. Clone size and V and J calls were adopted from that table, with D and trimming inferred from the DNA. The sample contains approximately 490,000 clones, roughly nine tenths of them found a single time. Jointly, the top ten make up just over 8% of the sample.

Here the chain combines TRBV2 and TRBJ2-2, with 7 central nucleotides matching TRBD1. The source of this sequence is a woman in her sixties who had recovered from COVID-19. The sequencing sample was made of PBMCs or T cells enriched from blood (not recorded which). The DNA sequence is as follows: TGTGCCAGCAGTCCTACAGGGGTGACCGGGGAGCTGTTTTTT. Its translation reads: CASSPTGVTGELFF. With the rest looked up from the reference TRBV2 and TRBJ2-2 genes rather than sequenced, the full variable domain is EPEVTQTPSHQVTQMGQEVILRCVPISNHLYFYWYRQILGQKVEFLVSFYNNEISEKSEIFDDQFSVERPDGSNFTLKIRSTKLEDSAMYFCASSPTGVTGELFFGEGSRLTVL.